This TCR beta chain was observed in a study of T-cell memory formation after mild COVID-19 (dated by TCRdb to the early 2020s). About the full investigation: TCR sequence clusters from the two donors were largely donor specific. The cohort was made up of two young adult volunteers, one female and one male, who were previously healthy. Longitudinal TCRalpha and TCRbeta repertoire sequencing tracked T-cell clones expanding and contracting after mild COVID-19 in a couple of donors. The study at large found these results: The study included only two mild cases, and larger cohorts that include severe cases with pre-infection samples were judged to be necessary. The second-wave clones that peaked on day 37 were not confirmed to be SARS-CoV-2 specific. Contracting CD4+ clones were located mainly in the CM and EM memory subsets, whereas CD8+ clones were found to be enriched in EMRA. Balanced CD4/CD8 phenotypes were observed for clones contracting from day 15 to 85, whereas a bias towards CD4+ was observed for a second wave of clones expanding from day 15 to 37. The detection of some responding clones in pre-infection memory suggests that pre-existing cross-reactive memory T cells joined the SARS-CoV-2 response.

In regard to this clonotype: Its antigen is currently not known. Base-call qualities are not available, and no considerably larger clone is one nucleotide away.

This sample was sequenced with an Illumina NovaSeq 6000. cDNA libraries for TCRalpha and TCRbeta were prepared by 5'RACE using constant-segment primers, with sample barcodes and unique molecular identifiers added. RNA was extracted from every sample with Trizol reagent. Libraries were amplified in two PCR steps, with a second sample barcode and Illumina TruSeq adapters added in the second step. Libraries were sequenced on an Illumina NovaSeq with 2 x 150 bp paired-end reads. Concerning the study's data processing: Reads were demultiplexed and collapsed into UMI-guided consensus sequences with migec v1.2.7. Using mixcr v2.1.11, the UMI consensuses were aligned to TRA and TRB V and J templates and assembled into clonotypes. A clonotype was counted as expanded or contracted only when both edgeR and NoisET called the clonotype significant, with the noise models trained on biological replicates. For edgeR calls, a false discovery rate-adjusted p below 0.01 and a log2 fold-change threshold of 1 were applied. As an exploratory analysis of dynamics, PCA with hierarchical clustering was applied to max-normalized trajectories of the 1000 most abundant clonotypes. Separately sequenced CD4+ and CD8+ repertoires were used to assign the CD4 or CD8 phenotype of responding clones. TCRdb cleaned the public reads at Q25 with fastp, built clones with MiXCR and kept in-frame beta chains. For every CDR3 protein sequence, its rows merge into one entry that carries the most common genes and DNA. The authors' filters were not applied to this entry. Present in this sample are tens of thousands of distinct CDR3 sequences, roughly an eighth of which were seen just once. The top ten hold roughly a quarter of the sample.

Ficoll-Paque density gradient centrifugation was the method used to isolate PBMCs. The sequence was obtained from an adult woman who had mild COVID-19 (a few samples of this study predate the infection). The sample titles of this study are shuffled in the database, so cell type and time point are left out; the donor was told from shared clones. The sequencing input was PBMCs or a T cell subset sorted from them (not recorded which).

The bases are TGTGCCAGCAGCCAAGTTGGGCTATACCCTAGGATAGAGACCCAGTACTTC. It is translated as CASSQVGLYPRIETQYF. The V gene is TRBV14 and the J gene is TRBJ2-5, with the D gene uncertain. Cut back by 1 base and 4 bases, the V and J ends lie 19 bases apart. Measured from the cysteine to the phenylalanine, the CDR3 is 17 residues long. Only the CDR3 DNA stays, 51 bases, in frame from base 1. The germline V gene yields SGHDN for CDR1 and FVKESK for CDR2.